This T cell receptor beta chain was retrieved from a study of T cell repertoires in ileal Crohn's disease. Study-wide results and caveats: Clonal expansions were more frequent in active smokers than non-smokers at surgery.

Points on this clone: Its specificity is not known.

Only in-frame clones appear in the TCRdb table, and some are missing; sequencing was by immunoSEQ multiplex PCR. This table has about 62,000 clones, roughly nine tenths appearing once. V lost 4 bases and J 5 bases, leaving 9 bases between the germline ends. The germline V gene encodes CDR1 SGHRS and CDR2 YFSETQ. The CDR3 consists of 12 residues. The time point here: neoterminal ileum biopsy at postoperative endoscopy, about 6 months after surgery. This sequence joins TRBV5-1 and TRBJ1-1; D gene unclear. The TCR comes from an adult with Crohn's disease. Sequencing input: ileal tissue. DNA for the CDR3: TGCGCCAGCAGCAGAGGGTTGACTGAAGCTTTCTTT. Residues: CASSRGLTEAFF.